This is a list of T cell receptor beta chains from one sample in a study of T cell repertoires in cytomegalovirus infection. TCRdb reprocessed the reads with MiXCR, giving one entry per CDR3 protein. Counted here are roughly 760,000 distinct CDR3 sequences, 35% occurring once; the ten biggest clones make up roughly 2.9%. The sequencing sample was made of PBMCs. These receptors were taken from a human donor in good health (CMV status not recorded). Some clones in this sample may be carry-over from other donors' samples. The CDR3 runs from the conserved cysteine through the conserved F or W. Fields, in order: D gene, clone size, J gene, V gene, CDR3 protein, CDR3 DNA. D genes are given only for firm matches. Not all rows give a size; the values are once, few, many and, for expanded clones, a class.

TRBD2 | few | TRBJ2-7 | TRBV7-3 | CASSRRGGMEQYF | TGTGCCAGCAGCAGACGGGGGGGAATGGAGCAGTACTTC
. | few | TRBJ1-2 | TRBV19 | CASSITPGDGYTF | TGTGCCAGTAGTATTACCCCGGGCGATGGCTACACCTTC
. | . | TRBJ1-4 | TRBV28 | CASTDTPNEKLFF | TGTGCCAGCACAGACACCCCAAATGAAAAACTGTTTTTT
TRBD2 | few | TRBJ2-1 | TRBV7-9 | CASSLYLPGLAGGPAVEQFF | TGTGCCAGCAGCTTATACTTACCGGGACTAGCGGGGGGCCCCGCGGTTGAGCAGTTCTTC
. | . | TRBJ1-1 | TRBV24-1 | CSSSLGRGTEDFF | TGTTCCAGCAGTTTAGGTAGGGGGACTGAAGATTTCTTT
. | . | TRBJ1-5 | TRBV28 | CASSYSTLNSNQPQHF | TGTGCCAGCAGTTATTCGACTCTTAATAGCAATCAGCCCCAGCATTTT
. | . | TRBJ1-6 | TRBV7-8 | CASSLKTLRDSPLHF | TGTGCCAGCAGCTTAAAGACTTTACGAGATTCACCCCTCCACTTT
TRBD2 | few | TRBJ2-1 | TRBV2 | CASSERSLAGLSYNEQFF | TGTGCCAGCAGTGAAAGGTCACTAGCGGGATTATCCTACAATGAGCAGTTCTTC
. | . | TRBJ2-1 | TRBV6-1 | CASSPTIIGANEQFF | TGTGCCAGCAGTCCTACAATTATAGGGGCCAATGAGCAGTTCTTC
. | . | TRBJ1-1 | TRBV12-3/TRBV12-4 | CASSLAPHTEAFF | TGTGCCAGCAGTTTAGCCCCCCACACTGAAGCTTTCTTT
TRBD2 | few | TRBJ2-5 | TRBV2 | CASSEAPGLAGIGGKETQYF | TGTGCCAGCAGTGAAGCTCCGGGACTAGCGGGAATAGGGGGGAAAGAGACCCAGTACTTC
. | few | TRBJ2-7 | TRBV12-3/TRBV12-4 | CASRTTRGERSSYEQYF | TGTGCCAGCAGGACTACCAGGGGGGAGCGGAGTTCCTACGAGCAGTACTTC
. | . | TRBJ1-1 | TRBV5-4 | CASSLDRGVNTEAFF | TGTGCCAGCAGCTTAGACCGGGGGGTGAACACTGAAGCTTTCTTT
TRBD1 | few | TRBJ2-5 | TRBV25-1 | CASSDRTGGRRRETQYF | TGTGCCAGCAGTGACCGAACAGGGGGCAGGAGACGAGAGACCCAGTACTTC
. | . | TRBJ2-3 | TRBV7-9 | CASSLKGRGPDTQYF | TGTGCCAGCAGCTTAAAGGGACGGGGGCCAGATACGCAGTATTTT
TRBD1 | . | TRBJ2-7 | TRBV20-1 | CSANPGGPYEQYF | TGCAGTGCTAACCCAGGGGGCCCCTACGAGCAGTACTTC
. | . | TRBJ1-2 | TRBV6-6 | CASGGWDLNYGYTF | TGTGCCAGCGGCGGTTGGGACCTTAACTATGGCTACACCTTC
TRBD2 | . | TRBJ2-1 | TRBV7-2 | CASSLVPSGIIYNEQFF | TGTGCCAGCAGCTTAGTCCCTAGCGGGATAATTTACAATGAGCAGTTCTTC
. | . | TRBJ2-1 | TRBV11-3 | CASSKTASYNEQFF | TGTGCCAGCTCCAAAACCGCATCCTACAATGAGCAGTTCTTC
. | . | TRBJ2-6 | TRBV25-1 | CASSREFDGGSGANVLTF | TGTGCCAGCAGTCGGGAATTTGATGGTGGCTCTGGGGCCAACGTCCTGACTTTC
. | few | TRBJ2-1 | TRBV11-2 | CASSLLWENEQFF | TGTGCCAGCAGCTTACTTTGGGAGAATGAGCAGTTCTTC
TRBD2 | . | TRBJ2-1 | TRBV7-8 | CASSLPLAAGGLDEQFF | TGTGCCAGCAGCTTACCCCTAGCAGCGGGAGGGCTAGATGAGCAGTTCTTC
. | few | TRBJ1-4 | TRBV5-1 | CASSFGGSVDEKLFF | TGCGCCAGCAGCTTCGGAGGCTCCGTCGATGAAAAACTGTTTTTT
. | few | TRBJ1-3 | TRBV15 | CATSRDPVSSGNTIYF | TGTGCCACCAGCAGAGATCCCGTTTCATCTGGAAACACCATATATTTT
. | many | TRBJ2-5 | TRBV7-2 | CASSSDGLSQETQYF | TGTGCCAGCAGCTCCGACGGGTTGTCCCAAGAGACCCAGTACTTC